Below, 24 T cell receptor beta chains from the same sample are listed, as sequenced in a study of glioma-infiltrating T cells after dendritic cell vaccination. Some clones are missing from TCRdb's copy, which holds only in-frame ones; the method was immunoSEQ multiplex PCR. The data contain tens of thousands of clones, more than 75% of them singletons. Specimen: blood, collected before dendritic cell vaccination. The origin of the receptors is a human donor with glioblastoma.

The chain is built from TRBV20-1 and TRBJ1-2, with a weak D call TRBD1 (6 bases). With 2 bases removed from V and 7 bases from J, the gap between germline ends came to 8 bases. CDR1 and CDR2 (germline): DFQATT, SNEGSKA (reference sequence). This CDR3 spans 11 amino acids. The CDR3 DNA follows: TGCAGTGCTAGAAGGGGGATTGGCTACACCTTC. Protein product: CSARRGIGYTF.

The chain carries TRBV29-1 and TRBJ2-1; TRBD2 matches at 10 bases. Germline lookup yields CDR1 SQVTM and CDR2 ANQGSEA. The CDR3 consists of 14 residues. V trimming: 6 bases; J trimming: 3 bases; junction bases outside the gene matches: 5. The CDR3 reads CSVLGLAVYNEQFF. CDR3 coding DNA: TGCAGCGTACTAGGACTAGCGGTCTACAATGAGCAGTTCTTC.

The chain employs TRBV7-6 and TRBJ1-1; D gene unclear. The germline V and J ends were trimmed by 5 bases and 5 bases, with 12 bases remaining between them. Germline CDR1 and CDR2: SGHVS and FNYEAQ. There are 13 residues in the CDR3. DNA for the CDR3: TGTGCCAGCAGCCTGCGGGGAGGTACTGAAGCTTTCTTT. Its protein is CASSLRGGTEAFF.

This clone was seen once. A read error may produce the germline difference seen at one junction end. The rearrangement uses TRBV7-7 and TRBJ2-7; 12 positions match TRBD1. From germline, CDR1 is SSHAT and CDR2 FNYEAQ (reference sequence). The CDR3 extends over 14 amino acids. The DNA for the CDR3 is TGTGCTAGCAGCCCCGGGACAGGGGGCCTCGAGCAGTACTTC. It translates to CASSPGTGGLEQYF.

This clone appeared a few times. The chain has TRBV7-8 and TRBJ1-3; TRBD1 is a possible D gene (6 bases). Trimming stripped 4 bases from V and 0 bases from J, with 10 bases between. CDR3 length equals 15 residues. Germline values: CDR1 SGHVS, CDR2 FQNEAQ. CDR3: CASSSDRYSGNTIYF. CDR3 coding DNA: TGTGCCAGCAGCTCCGACAGGTACTCTGGAAACACCATATATTTT.

The rearrangement links TRBV7-9 to TRBJ2-3, with D possibly being TRBD1 (8 bases). The germline V gene has CDR1 SEHNR and CDR2 FQNEAQ (reference sequence). With 4 bases removed from V and 4 bases from J, the gap between germline ends came to 15 bases. CDR3 length: 15 residues. The CDR3 loop reads CASSSTGEGADTQYF. Here the CDR3 DNA reads TGTGCCAGCAGCTCGACAGGGGAGGGGGCAGATACGCAGTATTTT.

The V call is TRBV10-1, the J call TRBJ1-1; D remains ambiguous. CDR1 is WNHNN and CDR2 is SYGVQD in the germline V gene (reference sequence). This CDR3 is 14 amino acids long. The ends were cut back, 10 bases at V and 1 base at J, with 16 bases in the middle. The CDR3 is CATMARLSNTEAFF. DNA for the CDR3: TGCGCCACCATGGCGAGGCTGTCGAACACTGAAGCTTTCTTT.

The count of this clone is one. One end of the junction varies from germline; a read error may be responsible. The chain recombines TRBV7-7 with TRBJ1-5, with D maybe TRBD1 (5 bases). Germline assignment: CDR1 SSHAT and CDR2 FNYEAQ (reference sequence). This CDR3 region has 16 residues. CDR3 coding DNA: TGTGCTAGCAGCTTAGTCTACCCCCCGGGGGATCAGCCCCAGCATTTT. Its translation is CASSLVYPPGDQPQHF. The entire variable domain, with the rest obtained from reference TRBV7-7 and TRBJ1-5, is as follows: GAGVSQSPRYKVTKRGQDVTLRCDPISSHATLYWYQQALGQGPEFLTYFNYEAQPDKSGLPSDRFSAERPEGSISTLTIQRTEQRDSAMYRCASSLVYPPGDQPQHFGDGTRLSIL.

The chain combines TRBV15 with TRBJ2-3, with 9 bases aligning to TRBD1. Germline V gives CDR1 LNHNV, CDR2 YYDKDF (reference sequence). Unmatched junction bases numbered 4, after V lost 2 bases and J lost 1 base. This CDR3 region has 16 residues. For the CDR3, the DNA is TGTGCCACCAGCAGAAGACAGGGGGTGGGCACAGATACGCAGTATTTT. Its translation: CATSRRQGVGTDTQYF.

This chain uses TRBV5-1 with TRBJ1-1; D not resolved. This CDR3 has 15 residues. Trimming removed 0 bases from V and 6 bases from J, with 15 bases in between. Germline V lookup: CDR1 SGHRS, CDR2 YFSETQ. CDR3 sequence: CASSLVDSGRAEAFF. For the CDR3, the DNA is TGCGCCAGCAGCTTGGTGGACTCGGGGAGGGCTGAAGCTTTCTTT.

The chain employs TRBV7-8 and TRBJ2-2; D remains ambiguous. Germline CDR1 is SGHVS and CDR2 is FQNEAQ. CDR3 length equals 13 residues. Trimming pared 4 bases from V and 7 bases from J, leaving 10 bases between. CDR3 nucleotide sequence: TGTGCCAGCAGCTCCTCTAACGGCGGGGAGCTGTTTTTT. It translates to CASSSSNGGELFF.

The chain recombines TRBV29-1 with TRBJ1-2, with 8 nucleotides matching TRBD1. V lost 5 bases, J lost 4 bases, and 9 bases stayed unmatched. Germline values: CDR1 SQVTM, CDR2 ANQGSEA. CDR3 length equals 14 residues. CDR3 region: CSVQGTGISYGYTF. CDR3 coding DNA: TGCAGCGTTCAAGGGACAGGAATTTCCTATGGCTACACCTTC.

The chain joins TRBV2 to TRBJ2-7; maybe TRBD1 (5 bases). This CDR3 is built from 14 residues. Germline V gene data show CDR1 as SNHLY and CDR2 as FYNNEI. V dropped 1 base and J dropped 1 base, with 8 bases sitting between them. CDR3 nucleotides: TGTGCCAGCAGTGAAGAGAAGGGGTCCTACGAGCAGTACTTC. Protein sequence: CASSEEKGSYEQYF.

V is TRBV6-1 and J is TRBJ2-5, with 10 bases that match TRBD2. J was trimmed by 4 bases and V by 1 base; bases with no gene match: 6. The CDR3 loop spans 16 amino acids. Germline CDR1 reads MNHNS; CDR2 reads SASEGT. CDR3 region: CASSEGAGGPIETQYF. For the CDR3, the DNA is TGTGCCAGCAGTGAAGGAGCGGGGGGGCCGATAGAGACCCAGTACTTC.

This clone was counted once. J is TRBJ2-1 and V is TRBV7-8, with unresolved D. CDR3 length equals 13 residues. Germline CDR1 reads SGHVS; CDR2 reads FQNEAQ. Trimming removed 7 bases from V and 6 bases from J, with 13 bases in between. The CDR3 bases are TGTGCCAGCACTTACCAACTATCCAATGAGCAGTTCTTC. It specifies CASTYQLSNEQFF.

The table lists this clone with a few counts. The chain has TRBV29-1 and TRBJ2-2; a weak D match, TRBD1 (6 bases). CDR1 SQVTM and CDR2 ANQGSEA come from the germline V gene. This CDR3 is built from 12 residues. Trimming took off 7 bases at V and 5 bases at J, with 11 bases between the two ends. The CDR3 reads CSGTDTTGELFF. The CDR3 DNA is TGCAGCGGGACAGATACGACCGGGGAGCTGTTTTTT.

The chain joins TRBV6-1 to TRBJ2-6; 7 bases are a match to TRBD1. The CDR3 totals 14 residues. Germline lookup yields CDR1 MNHNS and CDR2 SASEGT. V shed 7 bases and J 2 bases; nucleotides not matched to a gene: 2. The CDR3 region has the DNA TGTGCCAGCAAGGGACAGCCTGGGGCCAACGTCCTGACTTTC. Its translation is CASKGQPGANVLTF.

This clone showed up just once. V gene TRBV30 combines with J gene TRBJ1-3; D unclear. Germline V gene sequence: CDR1 GTSNPN, CDR2 SVGIG (reference sequence). The germline V and J ends were trimmed by 0 bases and 4 bases, with 7 bases remaining between them. The CDR3 spans 13 residues. The CDR3 DNA reads as TGTGCCTGGAGTGTACTCGGGGGAAACACCATATATTTT. This codes for CAWSVLGGNTIYF. The full variable domain, rest sourced from reference TRBV30 and TRBJ1-3, is SQTIHQWPATLVQPVGSPLSLECTVEGTSNPNLYWYRQAAGRGLQLLFYSVGIGQISSEVPQNLSASRPQDRQFILSSKKLLLSDSGFYLCAWSVLGGNTIYFGEGSWLTVV.

The chain uses TRBV6-1 and TRBJ1-2; perhaps TRBD1 as D (5 bases). Germline V CDR1 and CDR2: MNHNS, SASEGT. Deletions cut 4 bases from V and 5 bases from J, with 11 bases between. The CDR3 sequence is 13 residues long. The CDR3 spells CASSVGGAYGYTF. The CDR3 region has the DNA TGTGCCAGCAGTGTAGGAGGGGCTTATGGCTACACCTTC.

This clone was picked up a small number of times. V gene TRBV29-1 combines with J gene TRBJ2-1, with 8 positions matching TRBD2. CDR3 length: 13 amino acids. Germline CDR1 reads SQVTM; CDR2 reads ANQGSEA. Trimming removed 8 bases from V and 3 bases from J; junction bases left unmatched: 6. The DNA of the CDR3 is TGCAGCAGCCGAGCGGGGGACTACAATGAGCAGTTCTTC. Residues: CSSRAGDYNEQFF.

The chain recombines TRBV30 with TRBJ2-1, with D perhaps matching TRBD2 (5 bases). The CDR3 covers 14 residues. Looked up from germline, CDR1 is GTSNPN and CDR2 is SVGIG (reference sequence). Trimming shortened V by 0 bases and J by 6 bases, and 12 bases separated the two germline ends. The CDR3 sequence: CAWSVLGSFNEQFF. The CDR3 DNA is TGTGCCTGGAGTGTACTGGGGAGTTTCAATGAGCAGTTCTTC.

The rearrangement links TRBV18 to TRBJ1-1, with 7 bases aligning to TRBD1. The trim removed 4 bases at V and 4 bases at J, leaving 6 bases unmatched. The CDR3 has 14 amino acids. Germline CDR1 is KGHSH and CDR2 is LQKENI. The CDR3 spells CASSQDRTSTEAFF. DNA for the CDR3: TGTGCCAGCTCACAGGACAGGACGTCCACTGAAGCTTTCTTT.

The chain combines TRBV11-2 with TRBJ1-5, with 10 bases matching TRBD1. Per the germline V gene, CDR1 is SGHAT and CDR2 is FQNNGV. J was trimmed by 6 bases and V by 1 base; bases with no gene match: 6. This CDR3 has 16 amino acids. The CDR3 nucleotides are TGTGCCAGCAGCTTAGTTCCCGGGACAGGGGTTCAGCCCCAGCATTTT. Amino acid sequence: CASSLVPGTGVQPQHF.

V and J are TRBV6-1 and TRBJ2-7, with 12 bases that match TRBD2. J lost 4 bases, V lost 7 bases, and 5 bases had no gene match. This CDR3 contains 14 residues. The germline V gene has CDR1 MNHNS and CDR2 SASEGT. The CDR3 is CASKTSGGPYEQYF. The CDR3 bases are TGTGCCAGCAAGACTAGCGGGGGACCGTACGAGCAGTACTTC.